This T cell receptor (beta chain) was captured in a study of PD-1 blockade in classical Hodgkin lymphoma. This table comes from immunoSEQ multiplex PCR, and its TCRdb copy is limited to in-frame clones, with some not included. Counted here are about 30,000 clones, almost 85% occurring once; the ten biggest clones make up less than 20%. The CDR3 is 12 residues long. Trimming took off 2 bases at V and 4 bases at J, with 5 bases between the two ends. Germline assignment: CDR1 SGHNT and CDR2 YYREEE (reference sequence). Time point defined: cycle 4 day 1 (C4D1), after 6 weeks of nivolumab. There was relapse after autologous stem cell transplantation in every patient, and there was variation in brentuximab vedotin exposure. Best response was recorded as complete response, partial response or progressive disease.

The chain links TRBV5-4 to TRBJ2-3, with D unclear. The TCR originated in a human donor with classical Hodgkin lymphoma. The sample in question was peripheral blood mononuclear cells (PBMCs), obtained before the fourth cycle of nivolumab. CDR3 DNA sequence: TGTGCCAGCAGCTTTCAAGCAGATACGCAGTATTTT. Its translation: CASSFQADTQYF.